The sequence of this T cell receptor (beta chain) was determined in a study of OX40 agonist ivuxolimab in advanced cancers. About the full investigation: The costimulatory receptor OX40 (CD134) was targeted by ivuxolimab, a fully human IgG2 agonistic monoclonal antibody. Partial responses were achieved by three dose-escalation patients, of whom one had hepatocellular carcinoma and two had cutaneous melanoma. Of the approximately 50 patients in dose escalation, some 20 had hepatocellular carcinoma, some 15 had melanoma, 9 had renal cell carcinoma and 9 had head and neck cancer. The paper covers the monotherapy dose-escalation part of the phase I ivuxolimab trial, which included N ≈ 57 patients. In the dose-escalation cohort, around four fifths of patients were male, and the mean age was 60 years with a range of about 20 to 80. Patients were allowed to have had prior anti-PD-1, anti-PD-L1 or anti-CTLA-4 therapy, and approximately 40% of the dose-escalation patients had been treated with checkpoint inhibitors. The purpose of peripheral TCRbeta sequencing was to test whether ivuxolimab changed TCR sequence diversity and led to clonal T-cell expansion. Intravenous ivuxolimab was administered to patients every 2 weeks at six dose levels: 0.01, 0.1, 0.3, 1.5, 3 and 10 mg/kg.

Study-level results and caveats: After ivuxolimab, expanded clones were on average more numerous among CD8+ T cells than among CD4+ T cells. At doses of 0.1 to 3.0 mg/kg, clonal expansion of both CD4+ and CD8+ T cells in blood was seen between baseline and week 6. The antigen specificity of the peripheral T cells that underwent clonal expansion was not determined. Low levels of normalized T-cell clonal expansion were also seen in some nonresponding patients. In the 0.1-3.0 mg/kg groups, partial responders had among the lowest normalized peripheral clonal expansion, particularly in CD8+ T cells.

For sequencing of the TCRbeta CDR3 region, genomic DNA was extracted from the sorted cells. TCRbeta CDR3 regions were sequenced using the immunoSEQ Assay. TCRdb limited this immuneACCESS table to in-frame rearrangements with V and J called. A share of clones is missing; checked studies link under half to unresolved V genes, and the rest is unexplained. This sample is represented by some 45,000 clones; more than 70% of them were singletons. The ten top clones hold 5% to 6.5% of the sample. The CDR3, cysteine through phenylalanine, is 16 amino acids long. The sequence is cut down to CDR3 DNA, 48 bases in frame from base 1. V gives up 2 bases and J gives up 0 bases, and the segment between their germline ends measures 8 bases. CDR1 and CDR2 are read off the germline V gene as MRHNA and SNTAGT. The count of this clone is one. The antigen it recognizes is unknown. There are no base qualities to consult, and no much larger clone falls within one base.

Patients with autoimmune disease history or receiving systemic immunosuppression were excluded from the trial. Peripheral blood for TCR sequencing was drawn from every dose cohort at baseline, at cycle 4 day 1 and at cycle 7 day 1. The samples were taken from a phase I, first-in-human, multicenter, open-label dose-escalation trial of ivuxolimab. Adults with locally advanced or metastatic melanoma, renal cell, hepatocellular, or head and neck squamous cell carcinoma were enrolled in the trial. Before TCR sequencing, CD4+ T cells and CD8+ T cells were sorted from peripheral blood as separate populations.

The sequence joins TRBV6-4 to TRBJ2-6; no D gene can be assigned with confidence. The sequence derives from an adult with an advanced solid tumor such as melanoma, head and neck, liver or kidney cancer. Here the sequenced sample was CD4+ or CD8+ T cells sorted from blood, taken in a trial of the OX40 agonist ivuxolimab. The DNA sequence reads TGTGCCAGCAGTGACGGGCACCACTCTGGGGCCAACGTCCTGACTTTC. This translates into CASSDGHHSGANVLTF.